This TCR beta chain was captured in a study of human T cells and chemical hapten exposure. Study background: Patients, largely female, had alopecia areata, totalis or universalis.

MiXCR, applied by TCRdb to the RACE reads, yields one record per CDR3 protein. The table records approximately 400,000 distinct CDR3 sequences, around 5% of them present only once. Stated time point: patch test 1, 2 weeks after DPC sensitization. Regarding treatment: therapeutic diphenylcyclopropenone sensitization with weekly scalp DPC. The CDR3 is 12 residues long. V dropped 4 bases and J dropped 9 bases, with 12 bases sitting between them. The germline V gene encodes CDR1 SGHTA and CDR2 FQGNSA. Sequences were derived from whole blood, sampled in connection with sensitization to the hapten diphenylcyclopropenone (DPC). This chain joins TRBV7-2 and TRBJ2-5; D uncertain. This TCR derives from a woman aged 45-65 years with alopecia areata. Some clones in this sample may be carry-over from other donors' samples. The DNA for the CDR3 is TGTGCCAGCAGCTCAATGACTGGGGCCCAGTACTTC. Translation: CASSSMTGAQYF.